This T cell receptor (beta chain) was documented in a study of blood T cell repertoires in COVID-19 (dated by TCRdb to about 2020). Turning to the overall study: Samples covering the acute and convalescent phases of COVID-19 were provided by collaborators in the United States, Italy and Spain. Subjects who had been exposed to COVID-19, were actively infected with it, or had recovered from it provided the deeply sampled blood TCRbeta repertoires that made up the dataset. The repertoires were released in a freely available public database intended as a resource for research on the immune response to SARS-CoV-2. The sample metadata nearly always contained a de-identified subject ID, COVID-19 status, age in years and sex. The samples were drawn from the first 160 participants of the ongoing ImmuneRACE study and from over a thousand subjects provided by 6 global collaborators. Where available, HLA class I and class II types were obtained from metadata supplied by the sample provider rather than from assay-based typing. The material from the prospective study consisted of cDNA or gDNA derived from T cells, B-cell-depleted T cells, or PBMCs. Beyond this particular receptor, the publication reports: The amount of clinical and demographic metadata varied by source and participant and was provided uncurated.

Participants in the prospective study were aged roughly 18 to 89 years, lived in 24 United States geographic areas, and enrolled through a virtual design. In the prospective study, participants were assigned to cohorts based on the clinical history participants reported in a screening survey and a study questionnaire. Mobile phlebotomists in the prospective study collected whole blood, serum and a nasopharyngeal or oropharyngeal swab from every participant. Participants in the prospective study had the option to provide additional blood draws and questionnaires over a roughly 2-month period. Before DNA extraction, prospective study blood samples were shipped either frozen or at room temperature. This clone was seen only a few times. Its recognized antigen is unknown. Base qualities are not recorded, but no much larger clone differs from it by a single base. The CDR3 runs 17 amino acids, cysteine and phenylalanine included. Of the read, only the CDR3 DNA is kept; its 51 bases are in frame from base 1. Per the germline V gene (reference sequence), GTSNPN is the CDR1 and SVGIG is the CDR2. Trimmed from V: 4 bases; trimmed from J: 6 bases; junction bases lacking a gene match: 10.

TCRbeta CDR3 regions were amplified from genomic DNA using the immunoSEQ Assay, a bias-controlled multiplex PCR. As for how the authors treated the data: Within the assay, amplification of reference gene primers was used to estimate how many nucleated cells each sample contained. Sequence reads were collapsed and filtered to measure the absolute abundance of every unique TCRbeta CDR3 rearrangement. For each sample, productive Simpson clonality was calculated as the square root of Simpson's diversity index across productive rearrangements. This is the immuneACCESS table as TCRdb keeps it, with only in-frame sequences that have V and J called. A part of the clones is gone; compared with another copy, unresolved V genes explain less than half, and the rest is unexplained. D and trimming were read from the DNA, whereas the V and J calls and clone size are those reported in that table. The sample table records 200,000 to 250,000 clones; more than 70% of these occur just once. The ten largest make up 6% to 7.5% of the sample.

This receptor was taken from a woman aged 40 to 50 with acute COVID-19. The chain joins TRBV30 to TRBJ2-2, and TRBD2 matches 14 of the central bases. Sequenced material: PBMCs or T cells enriched from blood (not recorded which). CDR3 reads: CAWTITLTSGRAGELFF. The DNA reads TGTGCCTGGACTATAACTCTGACTAGCGGGAGGGCCGGGGAGCTGTTTTTT.